The clone carrying this TCR beta chain was seen many times. Its antigen remains unidentified. The data were obtained in a study of T-cell reconstitution after alpha-beta-depleted transplantation in children. Study-level findings and limits: The origin of high day-60 TCRbeta diversity in some patients lay in surviving recipient T cells and thymic progenitors. About two months after transplant, alpha-beta T cells reportedly came from several hundred expanded graft clones. Diversity and T-cell counts at one year after transplant derived mostly from new T cells.

Unique molecular identifiers tagged the TCRbeta library. MiXCR, applied by TCRdb to the PCR reads, yields one record per CDR3 protein. The sample contains fewer than 750,000 distinct CDR3 sequences, 23% of which appear only once. This CDR3 region has 15 residues. Germline V gene data show CDR1 as KGHDR and CDR2 as SFDVKD. V dropped 4 bases and J dropped 5 bases, with 14 bases sitting between them. The sequence was collected from a boy younger than two who had a stem cell transplant for acute myeloid leukemia, so the T cells may come from the graft donor. The rearrangement uses TRBV24-1 and TRBJ2-1, with D tentatively TRBD2 (6 bases). The source material was PBMCs, mostly from graft donor cells, sampled 360 days after TCRalphabeta/CD19-depleted stem cell transplant. CDR3 bases: TGTGCCACCAGTGAAATGGGGGGAATAAACAATGAGCAGTTCTTC. Its translation: CATSEMGGINNEQFF.